This T cell receptor (beta chain) was identified during a study of CD8 T cells in ankylosing spondylitis. TCRdb fed the 5' RACE reads into MiXCR, producing one record per CDR3 protein. The sample yields under 400,000 distinct CDR3 sequences, around a tenth seen once. V was clipped by 3 bases and J by 2 bases, with 15 bases between them. Germline loops: CDR1 SEHNR, CDR2 FQNEAQ (reference sequence). CDR3 size: 16 residues. This clonotype was picked up a small number of times. The source material was blood, either unsorted or a sorted T cell fraction (not recorded which). The sequence derives from a female donor with ankylosing spondylitis or in good health (not recorded which). This chain connects TRBV7-9 to TRBJ2-3; D might be TRBD2 (6 bases). The CDR3 loop reads CASSLGLHLSTDTQYF. The CDR3 DNA is TGTGCCAGCAGCTTGGGACTTCACCTTTCCACAGATACGCAGTATTTT.